Listed here is a single T cell receptor beta chain. Its matching antigen is unknown. The sample is drawn from a study of radiotherapy plus CTLA-4 blockade in lung cancer. At the level of the study: Overall, around 18% of patients showed an objective response, while about 31% attained disease control. Study conclusions and caveats: Blood-borne expansion of tumor-derived TCR clones followed radiotherapy plus ipilimumab.

The germline gives CDR1 SEHNR, CDR2 FQNEAQ (reference sequence). Trimming shortened V by 7 bases and J by 0 bases, and 12 bases separated the two germline ends. The CDR3 consists of 14 residues. Ipilimumab-mediated CTLA-4 blockade plus focal radiation was given to patients having chemo-refractory metastatic non-small-cell lung cancer. Measured with immunoSEQ multiplex PCR; TCRdb has only the in-frame clones, and not every one. Among 85,000 to 120,000 clones listed, more than 70% were seen once. The chain is built from TRBV7-9 and TRBJ1-1; the D gene is possibly TRBD1 (6 bases). Source: peripheral blood, taken from a patient treated with radiotherapy plus ipilimumab. The receptor's source is a human donor with non-small cell lung cancer that progressed on radiotherapy plus ipilimumab. Some clones in this sample may be carry-over from other donors' samples. CDR3 region: CASILGTMNTEAFF. The CDR3 coding sequence is TGTGCCAGCATCCTCGGGACAATGAACACTGAAGCTTTCTTT.